This T cell receptor (beta chain) was identified in a study of T cells in Graves' hyperthyroidism and ophthalmopathy. Notes on the study in general: The authors' 13 V-J model separated ophthalmopathy from stable hyperthyroidism. Most thyroid clonotypes expanded above 0.001 were also detected in blood.

V was shortened by 2 bases and J by 7 bases, with 15 bases between the two germline ends. CDR1 MNHEY and CDR2 SVGAGI come from the germline V gene. CDR3 length: 14 amino acids. Lactation, pregnancy, other autoimmune disease or uncontrolled infection led to exclusion of patients. The diagnoses drew upon clinical symptoms, serum thyroxine and TRAb, thyroid ultrasound and orbital computed tomography. This clonotype occurred many times. Its antigen remains unknown. Amplification targeted TCR beta CDR3 regions from RNA transcripts. Primed by the HTBI set, a first-round RT-PCR was run on the TCR CDR3. TCRdb analysed the multiplex PCR reads with MiXCR anew, one entry per CDR3 protein. This sample has about 570,000 distinct CDR3 sequences, with about 45% found just once.

The sequenced sample was peripheral blood or thyroid tissue (not recorded which). This receptor was identified in an adult woman with Graves' disease, either hyperthyroidism or ophthalmopathy (not recorded which). The chain recombines TRBV6-5 with TRBJ2-7; D is unclear. The CDR3 sequence is CASSYRAEPPEQYF. CDR3 DNA: TGTGCCAGCAGTTACCGGGCCGAGCCCCCGGAGCAGTACTTC.